This is a list of T cell receptor beta chains from one sample in a study of cytomegalovirus exposure and HLA in healthy donors. Generated by immunoSEQ multiplex PCR, the TCRdb table keeps only in-frame clones and is missing some. The repertoire holds 150,000 to 200,000 clones, with roughly 80% as singletons. The sequencing input was PBMCs. These TCRs come from a woman between 18 and 30 years old in good health and CMV-seronegative. CDR3s include the opening cysteine and the closing phenylalanine or tryptophan. The order of the fields is V gene, D gene, J gene, clone size, CDR3 protein, CDR3 DNA. D genes are given only for firm matches. Clone size is stated in some rows and not others, as once, few, many or a class when expanded.

v_gene: TRBV19
d_gene: TRBD1
j_gene: TRBJ1-3
abundance: -
CDR3aa: CASRGTEGGLQSSGNTIYF
CDR3nt: TGTGCCAGTAGGGGGACAGAAGGGGGCCTCCAGAGCTCTGGAAACACCATATATTTT

v_gene: TRBV18
d_gene: -
j_gene: TRBJ2-2
abundance: -
CDR3aa: CASSPRILGETGELFF
CDR3nt: TGTGCCAGCTCACCACGAATATTAGGGGAAACCGGGGAGCTGTTTTTT

v_gene: TRBV11-2
d_gene: -
j_gene: TRBJ1-1
abundance: -
CDR3aa: CASSPRGSEAFF
CDR3nt: TGTGCCAGCAGTCCAAGGGGGAGCGAAGCTTTCTTT

v_gene: TRBV19
d_gene: -
j_gene: TRBJ1-2
abundance: once
CDR3aa: CASSITGRDGYTF
CDR3nt: TGTGCCAGTAGTATTACAGGGAGGGATGGCTACACCTTC

v_gene: TRBV5-6
d_gene: -
j_gene: TRBJ1-5
abundance: few
CDR3aa: CASSWGDQPQHF
CDR3nt: TGTGCCAGCAGCTGGGGGGATCAGCCCCAGCATTTT

v_gene: TRBV15
d_gene: -
j_gene: TRBJ2-2
abundance: -
CDR3aa: CATSRDGAGRGTGELFF
CDR3nt: TGTGCCACCAGCAGAGATGGGGCAGGGCGCGGCACCGGGGAGCTGTTTTTT

v_gene: TRBV28
d_gene: TRBD2
j_gene: TRBJ2-2
abundance: -
CDR3aa: CASSAQSGSPGELFF
CDR3nt: TGTGCCAGCAGTGCCCAAAGCGGGAGTCCCGGGGAGCTGTTTTTT

v_gene: TRBV27
d_gene: TRBD2
j_gene: TRBJ2-7
abundance: -
CDR3aa: CASSPGLPPYEQYF
CDR3nt: TGTGCCAGCAGTCCGGGACTACCCCCCTACGAGCAGTACTTC

v_gene: TRBV28
d_gene: TRBD2
j_gene: TRBJ2-3
abundance: once
CDR3aa: CASSNPGLEFTQYF
CDR3nt: TGTGCCAGCAGTAACCCGGGACTAGAATTCACGCAGTATTTT

v_gene: TRBV7-8
d_gene: -
j_gene: TRBJ2-3
abundance: -
CDR3aa: CASSPTGLAVKYF
CDR3nt: TGTGCCAGCAGCCCCACAGGGCTAGCGGTGAAGTATTTT

v_gene: TRBV7-2
d_gene: TRBD2
j_gene: TRBJ2-2
abundance: -
CDR3aa: CASSLGREGGQGELFF
CDR3nt: TGTGCCAGCAGCTTAGGGCGGGAGGGCGGTCAGGGGGAGCTGTTTTTT

v_gene: TRBV27
d_gene: -
j_gene: TRBJ2-3
abundance: -
CDR3aa: CASSLLLGGPISTDTQYF
CDR3nt: TGTGCCAGCAGTTTGCTCCTCGGAGGGCCTATTAGTACAGATACGCAGTATTTT

v_gene: TRBV4-1
d_gene: TRBD2
j_gene: TRBJ2-7
abundance: -
CDR3aa: CASSQNPSGSFFYEQYF
CDR3nt: TGCGCCAGCAGCCAAAATCCTAGCGGGAGTTTTTTCTACGAGCAGTACTTC

v_gene: TRBV21-1
d_gene: -
j_gene: TRBJ1-1
abundance: -
CDR3aa: CASSYRGHLNTEAFF
CDR3nt: TGTGCCAGCAGCTACCGGGGACACTTGAACACTGAAGCTTTCTTT

v_gene: TRBV28
d_gene: TRBD1
j_gene: TRBJ2-5
abundance: few
CDR3aa: CASSQLGQGWGKETQYF
CDR3nt: TGTGCCAGCAGTCAATTGGGACAGGGGTGGGGAAAGGAGACCCAGTACTTC

v_gene: TRBV7-2
d_gene: TRBD1
j_gene: TRBJ1-5
abundance: few
CDR3aa: CASSVTGTGAQPQHF
CDR3nt: TGTGCCAGCAGCGTTACCGGGACAGGGGCCCAGCCCCAGCATTTT

v_gene: TRBV6-4
d_gene: -
j_gene: TRBJ2-4
abundance: -
CDR3aa: CASSYLGSSGQNIQYF
CDR3nt: TGTGCCAGCAGTTACTTAGGGAGTTCGGGCCAAAACATTCAGTACTTC

v_gene: TRBV27
d_gene: -
j_gene: TRBJ2-7
abundance: -
CDR3aa: CASSTGPNSFYEQYF
CDR3nt: TGTGCCAGCAGTACAGGCCCAAACTCCTTCTACGAGCAGTACTTC

v_gene: TRBV10-2
d_gene: -
j_gene: TRBJ2-5
abundance: -
CDR3aa: CASSVGVETQYF
CDR3nt: TGCGCCAGCAGTGTAGGGGTGGAGACCCAGTACTTC

v_gene: TRBV28
d_gene: -
j_gene: TRBJ2-7
abundance: -
CDR3aa: CASSLNRGGYEQYF
CDR3nt: TGTGCCAGCAGTTTAAACAGGGGGGGCTACGAGCAGTACTTC

v_gene: TRBV7-2
d_gene: -
j_gene: TRBJ2-1
abundance: -
CDR3aa: CASSFNNEQFF
CDR3nt: TGTGCCAGCAGCTTCAACAATGAGCAGTTCTTC

v_gene: TRBV6-6
d_gene: -
j_gene: TRBJ2-7
abundance: -
CDR3aa: CASSYGQGKSYEQYF
CDR3nt: TGTGCCAGCAGTTACGGGCAGGGAAAAAGCTACGAGCAGTACTTC

v_gene: TRBV19
d_gene: TRBD1
j_gene: TRBJ1-2
abundance: -
CDR3aa: CASSLGQSYGYTF
CDR3nt: TGTGCCAGTAGCCTGGGACAGTCCTATGGCTACACCTTC

v_gene: TRBV9
d_gene: TRBD2
j_gene: TRBJ2-1
abundance: -
CDR3aa: CASNPSVGLAGENEQFF
CDR3nt: TGTGCCAGCAACCCATCCGTAGGGCTAGCGGGAGAGAATGAGCAGTTCTTC

v_gene: TRBV5-4
d_gene: -
j_gene: TRBJ2-1
abundance: -
CDR3aa: CASSLERPSYNEQFF
CDR3nt: TGTGCCAGCAGCTTGGAGCGTCCCTCCTACAATGAGCAGTTCTTC

v_gene: TRBV6-5
d_gene: -
j_gene: TRBJ2-1
abundance: -
CDR3aa: CASSYSSEGYNEQFF
CDR3nt: TGTGCCAGCAGTTACTCTTCGGAGGGCTACAATGAGCAGTTCTTC

v_gene: TRBV6-1
d_gene: TRBD2
j_gene: TRBJ2-7
abundance: -
CDR3aa: CASSGSSGWSGGEQYF
CDR3nt: TGTGCCAGCAGTGGATCTAGCGGGTGGAGTGGGGGCGAGCAGTACTTC